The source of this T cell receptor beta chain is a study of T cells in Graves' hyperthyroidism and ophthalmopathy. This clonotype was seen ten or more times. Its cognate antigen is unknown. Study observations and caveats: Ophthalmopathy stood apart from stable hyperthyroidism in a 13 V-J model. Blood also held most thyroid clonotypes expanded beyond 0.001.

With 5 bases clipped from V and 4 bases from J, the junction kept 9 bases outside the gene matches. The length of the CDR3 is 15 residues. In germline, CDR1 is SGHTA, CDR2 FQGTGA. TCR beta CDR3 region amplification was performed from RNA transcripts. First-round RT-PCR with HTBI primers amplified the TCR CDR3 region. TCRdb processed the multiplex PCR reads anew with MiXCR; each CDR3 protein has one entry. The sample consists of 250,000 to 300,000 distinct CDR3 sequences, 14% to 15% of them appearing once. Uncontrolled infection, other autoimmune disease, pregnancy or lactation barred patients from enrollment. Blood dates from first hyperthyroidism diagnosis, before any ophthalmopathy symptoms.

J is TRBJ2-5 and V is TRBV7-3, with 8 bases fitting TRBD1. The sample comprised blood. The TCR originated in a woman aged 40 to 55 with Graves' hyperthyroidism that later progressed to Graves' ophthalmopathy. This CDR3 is CASSLGQGKRETQYF. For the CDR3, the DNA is TGTGCCAGCAGCCTCGGACAGGGCAAAAGAGAGACCCAGTACTTC.